The T cell receptor beta chain described here comes from a study of blood T cell repertoires in COVID-19. Study overall: Acute and convalescent COVID-19 specimens originated in the United States, Italy and Spain. From T cells, B-cell-depleted T cells, or PBMCs came the material, which was cDNA or gDNA.

The CDR3 contains 13 residues. The germline CDR1 and CDR2 sequences are ENHRY and SYGVKD. V was shortened by 4 bases and J by 1 base, with 7 bases between the two germline ends. Authors' processing steps: Nucleated cell number was recorded as an estimate derived from reference gene primer amplification. The method was immunoSEQ multiplex PCR; TCRdb's version includes in-frame clones alone and lacks a portion of them. V and J calls and clone size are as listed in that table; D and trimming were resolved from the DNA. Counted here are roughly 170,000 clones, 80% to 90% occurring once; the ten biggest clones make up 0.88%.

Specimen: peripheral blood. The TCR was taken from a woman under 30 who had recovered from COVID-19. J is TRBJ1-1 and V is TRBV10-3; the D gene is possibly TRBD1 (5 bases). CDR3 residues: CAISVRGNTEAFF. In nucleotides, the CDR3 is TGTGCCATCAGTGTTAGGGGGAACACTGAAGCTTTCTTT.